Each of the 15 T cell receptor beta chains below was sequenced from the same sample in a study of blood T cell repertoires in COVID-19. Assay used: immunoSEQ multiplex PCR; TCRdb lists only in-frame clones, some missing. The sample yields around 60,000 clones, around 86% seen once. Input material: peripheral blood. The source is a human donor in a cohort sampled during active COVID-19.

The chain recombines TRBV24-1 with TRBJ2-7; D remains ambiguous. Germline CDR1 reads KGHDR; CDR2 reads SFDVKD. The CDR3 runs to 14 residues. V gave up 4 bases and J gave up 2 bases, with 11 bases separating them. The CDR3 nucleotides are TGTGCCACCAGTGAGGGCAGGCCACCCTACGAGCAGTACTTC. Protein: CATSEGRPPYEQYF.

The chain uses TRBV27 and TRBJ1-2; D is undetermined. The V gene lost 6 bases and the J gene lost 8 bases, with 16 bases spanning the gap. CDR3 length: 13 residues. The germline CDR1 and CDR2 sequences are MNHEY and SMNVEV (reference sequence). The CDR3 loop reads CASSPQTKEGYTF. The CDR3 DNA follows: TGTGCCAGCAGCCCCCAGACCAAGGAGGGCTACACCTTC.

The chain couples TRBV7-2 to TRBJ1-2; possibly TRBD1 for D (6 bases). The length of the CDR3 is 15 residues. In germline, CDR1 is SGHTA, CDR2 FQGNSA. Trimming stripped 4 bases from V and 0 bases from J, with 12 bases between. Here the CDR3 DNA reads TGTGCCAGCAGCTCCCGGACAGCTACTAACTATGGCTACACCTTC. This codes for CASSSRTATNYGYTF.

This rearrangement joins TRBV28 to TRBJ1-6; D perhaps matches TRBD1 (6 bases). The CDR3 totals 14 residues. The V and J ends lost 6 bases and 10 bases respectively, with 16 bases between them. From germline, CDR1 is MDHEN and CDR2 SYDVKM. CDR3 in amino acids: CASRMGSGASPLHF. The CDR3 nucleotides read TGTGCCAGCAGGATGGGGTCAGGGGCCTCACCCCTCCACTTT.

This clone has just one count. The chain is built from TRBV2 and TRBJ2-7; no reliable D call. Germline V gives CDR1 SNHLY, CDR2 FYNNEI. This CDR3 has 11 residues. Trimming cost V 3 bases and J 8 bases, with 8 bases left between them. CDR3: CASSDFEKQYF. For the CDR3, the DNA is TGTGCCAGCAGTGACTTCGAGAAGCAGTACTTC.

The chain's CDR3 is CASSLRTEQLKETQYF. The DNA for the CDR3 is TGTGCCAGCAGCCTCCGGACAGAACAGTTGAAAGAGACCCAGTACTTC. The chain is built from TRBV13 and TRBJ2-5, with D perhaps matching TRBD1 (6 bases). Germline CDR1 PRHDT, CDR2 FYEKMQ (reference sequence). The CDR3 runs to 16 residues. V lost 5 bases and J lost 3, with 19 bases in between.

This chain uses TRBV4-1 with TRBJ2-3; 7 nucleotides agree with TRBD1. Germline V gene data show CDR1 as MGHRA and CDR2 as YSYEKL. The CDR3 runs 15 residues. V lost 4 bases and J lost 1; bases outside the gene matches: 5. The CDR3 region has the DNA TGCGCCAGCAGCCCCGGACAGGTCCGCACAGATACGCAGTATTTT. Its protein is CASSPGQVRTDTQYF.

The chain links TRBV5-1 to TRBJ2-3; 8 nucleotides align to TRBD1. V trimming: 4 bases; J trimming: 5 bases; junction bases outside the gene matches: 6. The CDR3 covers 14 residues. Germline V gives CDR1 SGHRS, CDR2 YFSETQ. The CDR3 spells CASSPGTGRDTQYF. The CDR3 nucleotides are TGCGCCAGCAGCCCCGGGACAGGACGAGATACGCAGTATTTT.

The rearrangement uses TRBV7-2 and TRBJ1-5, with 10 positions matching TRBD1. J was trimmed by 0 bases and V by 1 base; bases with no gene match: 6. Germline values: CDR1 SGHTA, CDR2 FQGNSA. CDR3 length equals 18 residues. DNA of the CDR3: TGTGCCAGCAGCTTAGTGGGGACAGGGGCTTATAGCAATCAGCCCCAGCATTTT. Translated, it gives CASSLVGTGAYSNQPQHF.

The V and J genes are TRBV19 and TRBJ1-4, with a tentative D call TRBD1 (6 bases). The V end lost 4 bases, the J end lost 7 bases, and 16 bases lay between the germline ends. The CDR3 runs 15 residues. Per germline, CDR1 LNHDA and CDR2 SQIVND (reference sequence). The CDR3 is CASSTQGGLFEKLFF. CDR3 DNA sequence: TGTGCCAGTAGTACACAGGGAGGGCTTTTTGAAAAACTGTTTTTT.

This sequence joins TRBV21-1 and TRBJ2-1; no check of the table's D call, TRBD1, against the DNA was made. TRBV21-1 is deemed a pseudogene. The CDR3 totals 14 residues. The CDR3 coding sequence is TGTGCCAGCAGCCCGTCTGACAGGGTTCCTGAGCAGTTCTTC. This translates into CASSPSDRVPEQFF.

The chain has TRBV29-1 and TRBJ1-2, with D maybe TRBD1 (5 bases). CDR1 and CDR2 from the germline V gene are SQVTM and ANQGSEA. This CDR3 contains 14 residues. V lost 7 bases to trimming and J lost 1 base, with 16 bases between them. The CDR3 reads CSAFGGPYNYGYTF. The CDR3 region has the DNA TGCAGCGCCTTCGGGGGACCATATAACTATGGCTACACCTTC.

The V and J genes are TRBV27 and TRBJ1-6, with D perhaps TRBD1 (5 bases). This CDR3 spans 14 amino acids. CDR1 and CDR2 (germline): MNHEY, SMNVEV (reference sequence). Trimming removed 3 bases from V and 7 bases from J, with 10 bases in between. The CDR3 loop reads CASSLGGWNSPLHF. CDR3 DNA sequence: TGTGCCAGCAGTTTGGGGGGATGGAATTCACCCCTCCACTTT.

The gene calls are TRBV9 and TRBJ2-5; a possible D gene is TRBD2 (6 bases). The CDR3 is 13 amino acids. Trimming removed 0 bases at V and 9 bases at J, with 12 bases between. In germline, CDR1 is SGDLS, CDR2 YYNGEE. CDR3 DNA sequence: TGTGCCAGCAGCGTAGTCTGGGACTCACCCCAGTACTTC. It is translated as CASSVVWDSPQYF. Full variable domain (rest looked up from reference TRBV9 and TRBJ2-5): DSGVTQTPKHLITATGQRVTLRCSPRSGDLSVYWYQQSLDQGLQFLIQYYNGEERAKGNILERFSAQQFPDLHSELNLSSLELGDSALYFCASSVVWDSPQYFGPGTRLLVL.

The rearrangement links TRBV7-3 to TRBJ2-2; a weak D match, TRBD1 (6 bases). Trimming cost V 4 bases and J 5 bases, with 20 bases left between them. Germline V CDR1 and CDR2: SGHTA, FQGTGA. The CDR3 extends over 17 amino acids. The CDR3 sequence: CASSSRFSGARTGELFF. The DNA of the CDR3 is TGTGCCAGCAGCTCCAGATTCTCAGGGGCGAGGACCGGGGAGCTGTTTTTT.